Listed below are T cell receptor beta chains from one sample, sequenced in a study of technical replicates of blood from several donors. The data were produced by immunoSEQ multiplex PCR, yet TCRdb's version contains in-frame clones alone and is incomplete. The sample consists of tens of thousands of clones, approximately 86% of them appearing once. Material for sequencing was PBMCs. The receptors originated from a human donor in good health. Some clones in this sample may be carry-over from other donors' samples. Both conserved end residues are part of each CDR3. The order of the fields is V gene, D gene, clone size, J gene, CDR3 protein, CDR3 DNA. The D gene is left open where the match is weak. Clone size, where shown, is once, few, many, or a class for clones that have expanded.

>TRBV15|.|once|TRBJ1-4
CATSRSRPGHNEKLFF
TGTGCCACCAGCAGATCCCGGCCGGGACATAATGAAAAACTGTTTTTT
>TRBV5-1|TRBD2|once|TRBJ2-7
CASSFTGLAGGGSEQYF
TGCGCCAGCAGCTTCACGGGACTAGCGGGAGGAGGGAGCGAGCAGTACTTC
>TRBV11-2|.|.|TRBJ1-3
CASSLQGLSGNTIYF
TGTGCCAGCAGCTTACAGGGATTGTCTGGAAACACCATATATTTT
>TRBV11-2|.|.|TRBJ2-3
CASSSLTTTDTQYF
TGTGCCAGCAGCTCGCTGACAACCACAGATACGCAGTATTTT
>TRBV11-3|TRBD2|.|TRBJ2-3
CASSLSGGPTQYF
TGTGCCAGCAGCCTCTCGGGGGGGCCTACGCAGTATTTT
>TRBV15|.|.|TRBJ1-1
CATSRGPAGAFF
TGTGCCACCAGCAGAGGACCCGCGGGGGCTTTCTTT
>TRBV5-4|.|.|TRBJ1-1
CASSPQGGTEAFF
TGTGCCAGCAGCCCCCAGGGTGGCACTGAAGCTTTCTTT
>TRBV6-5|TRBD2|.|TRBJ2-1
CASTPGLAGVEQFF
TGTGCCAGCACCCCGGGACTAGCGGGAGTGGAGCAGTTCTTC
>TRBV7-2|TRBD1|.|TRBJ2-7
CASSFNRDRGAEQYF
TGTGCCAGCAGCTTCAACCGGGACAGGGGTGCCGAGCAGTACTTC
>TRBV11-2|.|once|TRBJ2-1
CASRGWGGNEQFF
TGTGCCAGCCGGGGGTGGGGAGGCAATGAGCAGTTCTTC
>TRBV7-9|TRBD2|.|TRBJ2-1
CASSLALRGGDNEQFF
TGTGCCAGCAGCTTAGCGTTACGCGGGGGGGACAATGAGCAGTTCTTC
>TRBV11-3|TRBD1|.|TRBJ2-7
CASSADGTGGYEQYF
TGTGCCAGCAGCGCGGACGGGACAGGGGGCTACGAGCAGTACTTC
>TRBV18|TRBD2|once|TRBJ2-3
CASSPGGGTDTQYF
TGTGCCAGCTCACCCGGGGGAGGGACAGATACGCAGTATTTT
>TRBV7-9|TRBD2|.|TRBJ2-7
CAFSSTSGVEQYF
TGTGCCTTTAGCTCGACTAGCGGGGTCGAGCAGTACTTC
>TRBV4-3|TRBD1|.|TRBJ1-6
CASSQVATGQNPLHF
TGCGCCAGCAGCCAAGTGGCGACAGGGCAAAATCCCCTCCACTTT
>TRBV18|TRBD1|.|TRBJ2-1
CASSSGQGSYNEQFF
TGTGCCAGCTCATCGGGACAGGGATCTTACAATGAGCAGTTCTTC
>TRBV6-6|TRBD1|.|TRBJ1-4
CASSRQGAGGKLFF
TGTGCCAGCAGTCGACAGGGGGCTGGTGGAAAACTGTTTTTT
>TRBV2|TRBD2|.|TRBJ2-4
CASSVPSGFKNIQYF
TGTGCCAGCAGTGTTCCTAGCGGGTTTAAAAACATTCAGTACTTC
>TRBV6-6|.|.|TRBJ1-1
CASSSGGVEVTEAFF
TGTGCCAGCAGTTCAGGAGGGGTTGAGGTCACTGAAGCTTTCTTT
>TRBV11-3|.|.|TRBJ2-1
CASSATGNEQFF
TGTGCCAGCAGCGCAACAGGGAATGAGCAGTTCTTC
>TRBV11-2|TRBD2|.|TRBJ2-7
CASSSIAGAAWEQYF
TGTGCCAGCAGCTCTATAGCGGGGGCGGCGTGGGAGCAGTACTTC
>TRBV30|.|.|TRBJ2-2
CAWSVPRGTGELFF
TGTGCCTGGAGTGTACCACGAGGAACCGGGGAGCTGTTTTTT
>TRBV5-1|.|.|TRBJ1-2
CASSLDDSNYGYTF
TGCGCCAGCAGCTTGGACGACAGTAACTATGGCTACACCTTC
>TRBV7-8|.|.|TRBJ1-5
CASSPNRFESNQPQHF
TGTGCCAGCAGCCCCAACCGGTTCGAGAGCAATCAGCCCCAGCATTTT
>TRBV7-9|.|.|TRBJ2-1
CASSLEGIRNEQFF
TGTGCCAGCAGCTTAGAGGGGATACGTAATGAGCAGTTCTTC
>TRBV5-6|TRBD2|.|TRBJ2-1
CASSLGPQTSLLSYNEQFF
TGTGCCAGCAGCTTGGGGCCGCAGACTAGCCTCCTCTCCTACAATGAGCAGTTCTTC
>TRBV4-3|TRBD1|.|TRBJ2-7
CASSHRSGTGYEQYF
TGCGCCAGCAGCCACCGATCCGGGACAGGCTACGAGCAGTACTTC